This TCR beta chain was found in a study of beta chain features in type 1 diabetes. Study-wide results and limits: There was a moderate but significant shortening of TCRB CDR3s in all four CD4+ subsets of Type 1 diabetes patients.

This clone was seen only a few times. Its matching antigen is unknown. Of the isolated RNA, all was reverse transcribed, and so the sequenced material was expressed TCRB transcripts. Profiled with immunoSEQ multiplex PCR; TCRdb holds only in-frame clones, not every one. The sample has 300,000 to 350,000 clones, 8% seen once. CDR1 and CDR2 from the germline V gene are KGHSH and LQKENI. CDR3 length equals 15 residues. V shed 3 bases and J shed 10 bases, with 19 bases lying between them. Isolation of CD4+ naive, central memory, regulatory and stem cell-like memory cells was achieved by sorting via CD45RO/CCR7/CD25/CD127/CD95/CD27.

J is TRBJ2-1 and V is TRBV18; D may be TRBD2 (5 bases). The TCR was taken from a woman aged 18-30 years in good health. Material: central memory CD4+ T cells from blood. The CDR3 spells CASSPPMTTRFEQFF. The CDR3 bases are TGTGCCAGCTCACCGCCGATGACAACTAGATTCGAGCAGTTCTTC. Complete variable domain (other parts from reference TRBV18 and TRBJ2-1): NAGVMQNPRHLVRRRGQEARLRCSPMKGHSHVYWYRQLPEEGLKFMVYLQKENIIDESGMPKERFSAEFPKEGPSILRIQQVVRGDSAAYFCASSPPMTTRFEQFFGPGTRLTVL.